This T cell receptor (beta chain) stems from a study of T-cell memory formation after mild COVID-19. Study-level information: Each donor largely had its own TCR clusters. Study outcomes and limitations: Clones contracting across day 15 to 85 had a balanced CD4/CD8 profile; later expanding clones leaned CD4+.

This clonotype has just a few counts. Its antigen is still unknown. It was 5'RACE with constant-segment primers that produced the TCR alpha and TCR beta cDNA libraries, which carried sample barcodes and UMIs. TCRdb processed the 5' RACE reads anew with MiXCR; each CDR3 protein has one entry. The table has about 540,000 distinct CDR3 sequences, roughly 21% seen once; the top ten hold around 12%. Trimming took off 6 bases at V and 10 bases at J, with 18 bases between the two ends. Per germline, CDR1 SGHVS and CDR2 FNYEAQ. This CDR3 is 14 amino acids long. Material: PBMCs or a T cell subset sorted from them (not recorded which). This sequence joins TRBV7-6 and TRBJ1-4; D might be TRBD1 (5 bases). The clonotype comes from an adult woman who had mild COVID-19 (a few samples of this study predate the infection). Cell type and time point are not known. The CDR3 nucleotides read TGTGCCAGCAGGGGATGGGATAGTACAGGAAAACTGTTTTTT. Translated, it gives CASRGWDSTGKLFF.